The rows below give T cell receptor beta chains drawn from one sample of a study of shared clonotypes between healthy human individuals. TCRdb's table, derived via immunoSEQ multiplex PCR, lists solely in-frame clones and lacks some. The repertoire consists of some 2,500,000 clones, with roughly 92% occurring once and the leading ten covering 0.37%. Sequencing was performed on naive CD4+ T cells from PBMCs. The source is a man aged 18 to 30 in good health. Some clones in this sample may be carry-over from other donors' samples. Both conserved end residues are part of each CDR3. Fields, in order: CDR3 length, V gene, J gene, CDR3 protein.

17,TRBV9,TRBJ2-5,CASSVATGLAGKETQYF
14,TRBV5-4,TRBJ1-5,CASSLGGLNQPQHF
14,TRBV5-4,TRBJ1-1,CASSRDRGRMAAFF
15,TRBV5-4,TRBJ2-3,CASSLGGISTDTQYF
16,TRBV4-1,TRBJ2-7,CASSQDSGTGIYEQYF
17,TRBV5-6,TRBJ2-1,CASSSYRLAGGGNEQFF
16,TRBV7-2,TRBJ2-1,CASSLGWDASYNEQFF
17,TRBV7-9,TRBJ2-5,CASSSMGWRAPGETQYF
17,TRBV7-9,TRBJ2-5,CASSLAIAGGYAETQYF
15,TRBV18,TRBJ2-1,CASSRPGLLNNEQFF
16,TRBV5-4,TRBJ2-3,CASSLLTDWSTDTQYF
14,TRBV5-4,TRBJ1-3,CASSSSFSGNTIYF
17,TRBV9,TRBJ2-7,CASSAMQGNLPPYEQYF
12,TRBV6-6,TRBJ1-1,CAGGTGETEAFF
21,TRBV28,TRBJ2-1,CASSPSLVSGRSRSSYNEQFF
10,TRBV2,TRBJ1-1,CASGNTEAFF
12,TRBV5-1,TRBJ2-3,CASSATGDTQYF
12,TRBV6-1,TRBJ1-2,CASSEINYGYTF
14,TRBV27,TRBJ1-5,CASSPRQGIGPQHF
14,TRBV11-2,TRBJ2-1,CASTLRGGGQEQFF
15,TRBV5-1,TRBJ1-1,CASSSTGPMNTEAFF
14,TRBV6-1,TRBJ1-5,CASRDINNNQPQHF
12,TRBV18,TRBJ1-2,CASSPPRGGYTF
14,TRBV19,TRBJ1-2,CASSTEPRWRGYTF
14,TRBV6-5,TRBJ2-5,CASRTGQIRETQYF
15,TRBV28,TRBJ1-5,CASSRATGVNQPQHF
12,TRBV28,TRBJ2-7,CASRTSVYEQYF
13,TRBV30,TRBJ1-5,CAWSSGTNQPQHF
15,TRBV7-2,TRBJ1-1,CASSLIGTANTEAFF
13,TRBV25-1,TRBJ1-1,CASRELLSTEAFF
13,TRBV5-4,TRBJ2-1,CASSFRDYNEQFF
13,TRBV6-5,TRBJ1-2,CASTRLRTEGYTF
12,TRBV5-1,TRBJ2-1,CASSLKANEQFF
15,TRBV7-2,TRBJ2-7,CASSASSRRAYEQYF
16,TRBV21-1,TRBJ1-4,CASSKGAGRRDEKLFF
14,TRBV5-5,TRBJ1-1,CASSLGAARTEAFF
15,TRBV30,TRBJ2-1,CAWTTTRAAYNEQFF